This T cell receptor (beta chain) was retrieved from a study of lymphopenia after photon versus proton radiotherapy (dated by TCRdb to about 2019). For context, the study as a whole: Photon and proton radiation therapy were compared by the study for their immunological effects in patients with gastrointestinal tumors who developed high-grade lymphopenia. The cohort comprised approximately 21 patients with gastrointestinal tumors who received either photon or proton therapy and then developed lymphopenia. The study was designed to characterize how the impact on the immune system differs between the two radiation modalities.

In regard to this clone: No cognate antigen has been identified for it. No qualities accompany the bases; no much larger clone lies one base away.

Libraries came from the immunoSEQ multiplex PCR assay. Alongside multiparametric flow cytometry, deep sequencing of rearranged TCR beta loci was used to profile the T cell repertoires. TCRdb carries this immuneACCESS record with in-frame sequences only. Its versions omit some clonotypes, under half of them owing to an unresolved V gene in the studies checked, with the rest unexplained. The sample table holds about 19,000 clones, of which 75% to 95% were seen once. Of the sample, 5.5% to 7.5% is held by the ten largest clones. The paper's findings and limits, for the study overall: Once the lymphocyte count had reached its nadir, the repertoires of photon-treated patients showed oligoclonal expansion, particularly of CD8+ Temra cells, and this expansion drove the decline in diversity. Among patients across the cohort who died, overall survival time showed an inverse correlation with a larger post-nadir drop in TCR diversity. During treatment, patients who received photon therapy lost naive T cells and TCR diversity and gained effector/memory populations, whereas patients who received proton therapy remained relatively stable. The survival association was examined only in patients who died, and the authors described better survival with proton therapy as a possibility, not as a demonstrated result.

The sample here was peripheral blood, taken from a patient treated with photon-based radiotherapy. This sequence was found in a man aged 55 to 70 with pancreatic cancer.

In nucleotides, the sequence is TGTGCCATCAGTCCGACAGGGCAGGTTGGAGGCTACACCTTC. This is translated as CAISPTGQVGGYTF. This chain joins TRBV10-3 to TRBJ1-2, with 7 middle bases fitting TRBD1. From the cysteine up to the phenylalanine, the CDR3 has a length of 14 residues. Solely the CDR3 DNA is kept, with 42 bases framed from the first base. From the germline V gene, CDR1 is ENHRY and CDR2 is SYGVKD. Compared with germline, V lacks 5 bases and J lacks 8 bases; bases without a gene match: 11.